This T cell receptor beta chain was sequenced for a study of CD8 T cells in ankylosing spondylitis. Whole-study findings and limits: It appeared that ankylosing spondylitis blood was characterized by a TCR beta motif of seven or eight highly homologous variants. A CD8+ phenotype characterized the disease-linked clones, which were relatively rare in peripheral blood. Earlier studies detected some motif variants in reactive arthritis synovial fluid and blood. Reportedly, significant enrichment of disease-linked clones occurred in matched ankylosing spondylitis synovial fluid.

To note about this clonotype: The antigen remains unidentified.

This CDR3 is 14 amino acids long. The V end lost 2 bases, the J end lost 0 bases, and 7 bases lay between the germline ends. Germline V gene sequence: CDR1 SNHLY, CDR2 FYNNEI. Libraries of TCR beta came from quantitative 5'-RACE with molecular barcodes. TCRdb re-called the 5' RACE reads through MiXCR, storing one row per CDR3 protein. The data contain roughly 700,000 distinct CDR3 sequences, roughly 20% of them singletons. The sequenced material came from blood, either unsorted or a sorted T cell fraction (not recorded which). V usage is TRBV2 and J usage is TRBJ1-1; no definite D call. The source of this sequence is a male donor with ankylosing spondylitis. The CDR3 here is CASSESQMNTEAFF. The CDR3 nucleotides are TGTGCCAGCAGTGAATCCCAGATGAACACTGAAGCTTTCTTT.